The next 4 T cell receptor beta chains were all read from a single sample in a study of cytomegalovirus exposure and HLA in healthy donors. PCR used 60 Vbeta primers and 13 Jbeta primers. Clones were sequenced by immunoSEQ multiplex PCR, and TCRdb holds only the in-frame ones, with some missing. The table shows 150,000 to 180,000 clones, with approximately 80% occurring only once. Source material: PBMCs. These receptor sequences come from a man aged 25 to 40 in good health and CMV-seropositive.

The chain joins TRBV28 to TRBJ2-1; D is uncertain. The ends were cut back, 2 bases at V and 4 bases at J, with 9 bases in the middle. The CDR3 extends over 14 amino acids. The germline CDR1 and CDR2 sequences are MDHEN and SYDVKM. CDR3 bases: TGTGCCAGCAGTTTAGTCGGAGATTACAATGAGCAGTTCTTC. As protein: CASSLVGDYNEQFF.

V gene TRBV19 combines with J gene TRBJ2-1; 14 bases line up with TRBD2. This CDR3 spans 15 amino acids. The germline gives CDR1 LNHDA, CDR2 SQIVND (reference sequence). The ends lost 10 bases at V and 5 bases at J; junction bases unmatched: 7. The CDR3 coding sequence is TGTGCCACAAAGACTAGCGGGAGGGGCCACAATGAGCAGTTCTTC. Translating it yields CATKTSGRGHNEQFF.

This clone turned up a few times. The chain has TRBV9 and TRBJ2-7; TRBD2 matches 11 bases. The V gene end was trimmed by 0 bases and the J gene end by 6 bases; junction bases not matched to a gene: 11. The CDR3 contains 17 residues. From germline, CDR1 is SGDLS and CDR2 YYNGEE. The CDR3 spells CASSVDSGRAGLREQYF. The CDR3 region has the DNA TGTGCCAGCAGCGTAGATAGCGGGAGGGCCGGGCTTCGCGAGCAGTACTTC.

The chain couples TRBV5-1 to TRBJ2-5; the D gene is possibly TRBD1 (5 bases). The V end was cut by 0 bases, the J end by 2 bases, with 14 bases between. CDR1 is SGHRS and CDR2 is YFSETQ in the germline V gene. The CDR3 is 16 amino acids. The CDR3 bases are TGCGCCAGCAGCTTGGCGCCAGGGATGGGTCAAGAGACCCAGTACTTC. Its protein is CASSLAPGMGQETQYF. Based on the CDR3 plus reference TRBV5-1 and TRBJ2-5, the full variable domain is KAGVTQTPRYLIKTRGQQVTLSCSPISGHRSVSWYQQTPGQGLQFLFEYFSETQRNKGNFPGRFSGRQFSNSRSEMNVSTLELGDSALYLCASSLAPGMGQETQYFGPGTRLLVL.